These 20 T cell receptor beta chains originate from one sample sequenced in a study of T cells in localized non-small cell lung cancer (dated by TCRdb to 2020 to 2022). The library was made by the immunoSEQ multiplex PCR assay. What TCRdb holds here is the immuneACCESS table cut down to in-frame rearrangements. Part of the clones is not present; checked against another copy, under half of the missing clones reflect an unresolved V gene, and the others are unexplained. This sample comprises around 70,000 clones, about 81% of them detected only once. The top ten clonotypes cover 1.3% of the sample. The sequences come from peripheral blood, collected before any cancer treatment. The receptors come from a female donor aged 60 or older with stage I lung adenocarcinoma.

This clone was detected only a few times. The rearrangement joins TRBV7-8 to TRBJ1-6; D ambiguous. The V gene lost 7 bases and the J gene lost 10 bases, with 14 bases spanning the gap. Germline CDR1 reads SGHVS; CDR2 reads FQNEAQ. This CDR3 has 13 amino acids. CDR3 sequence (DNA): TGTGCCAGCACCGTCAATATAGGGTCACCCCTCCACTTT. This codes for CASTVNIGSPLHF.

CDR3 in amino acids: CASSLMVASRDTQYF. In DNA form, the CDR3 reads TGTGCCAGCAGCTTAATGGTAGCTTCGCGAGATACGCAGTATTTT. The V gene is TRBV7-8, the J gene TRBJ2-3, with D uncertain. The CDR3 is 15 residues long. V lost 2 bases and J lost 5, with 14 bases in between. The germline gives CDR1 SGHVS, CDR2 FQNEAQ.

This clone was seen only once. This chain connects TRBV5-1 to TRBJ2-1, with D uncertain. Per the germline V gene, CDR1 is SGHRS and CDR2 is YFSETQ. V lost 5 bases and J lost 3, with 15 bases in between. CDR3 length: 15 amino acids. The CDR3 here is CASRPLANIYNEQFF. The CDR3 DNA reads as TGCGCCAGCAGGCCACTGGCTAACATCTACAATGAGCAGTTCTTC.

The V gene is TRBV5-1, the J gene TRBJ2-7; the D is unclear. Germline V gene sequence: CDR1 SGHRS, CDR2 YFSETQ. Trimming left V 4 bases short and J 1 base short, with 15 bases between. The CDR3 consists of 15 residues. DNA for the CDR3: TGCGCCAGCAGCCCAACTTTTGGGGATTCCTACGAGCAGTACTTC. This sequence encodes CASSPTFGDSYEQYF.

This chain joins TRBV7-3 and TRBJ2-3; 10 positions agree with TRBD2. V dropped 2 bases and J dropped 4; count of bases not matched to a gene: 3. Germline assignment: CDR1 SGHTA and CDR2 FQGTGA. The CDR3 spans 15 residues. The CDR3 DNA reads TGTGCCAGCAGCTTACGTCTAGCGGGGGCAGATACGCAGTATTTT. Its protein is CASSLRLAGADTQYF. Filled out from reference TRBV7-3 and TRBJ2-3, the complete variable domain reads GAGVSQTPSNKVTEKGKYVELRCDPISGHTALYWYRQSLGQGPEFLIYFQGTGAADDSGLPNDRFFAVRPEGSVSTLKIQRTERGDSAVYLCASSLRLAGADTQYFGPGTRLTVL.

This chain links TRBV6-6 with TRBJ2-3; TRBD1 is a possible D gene (6 bases). Germline V gene data show CDR1 as MNHNY and CDR2 as SVGAGI (reference sequence). There are 14 residues in the CDR3. The V end was cut by 4 bases, the J end by 3 bases, with 11 bases between. CDR3 sequence: CASSFSTGTDTQYF. CDR3 DNA: TGTGCCAGCAGTTTCTCCACAGGGACAGATACGCAGTATTTT.

This sequence joins TRBV10-3 and TRBJ1-2; a weak D match, TRBD1 (5 bases). V was shortened by 4 bases and J by 8 bases, with 11 bases between the two germline ends. CDR1 and CDR2 (germline): ENHRY, SYGVKD. The CDR3 totals 12 residues. This chain's CDR3 is CAISGRGDGYTF. CDR3 sequence (DNA): TGTGCCATCAGTGGTCGGGGCGACGGCTACACCTTC.

The rearrangement joins TRBV6-6 to TRBJ1-4; unclear D gene. This CDR3 contains 15 residues. The V and J ends lost 2 bases and 8 bases respectively, with 15 bases between them. Germline lookup yields CDR1 MNHNY and CDR2 SVGAGI (reference sequence). The CDR3 bases are TGTGCCAGCAGTTACACCGGACCTCAGGACGAAAAACTGTTTTTT. Its protein product is CASSYTGPQDEKLFF.

This clone was recorded a few times. This chain joins TRBV14 and TRBJ1-4, with no clear D. Trimming left V 2 bases short and J 5 bases short, with 15 bases between. This CDR3 region has 16 residues. CDR1 and CDR2 (germline): SGHDN, FVKESK. The CDR3 DNA reads TGTGCCAGCAGCCAACGGTTCGGGGTCCTAAATGAAAAACTGTTTTTT. Translating it yields CASSQRFGVLNEKLFF.

The chain couples TRBV19 to TRBJ1-1; D is unresolved. Germline CDR1 reads LNHDA; CDR2 reads SQIVND (reference sequence). V was clipped by 4 bases and J by 0 bases, with 12 bases between them. The CDR3 extends over 15 amino acids. In DNA form, the CDR3 reads TGTGCCAGTAGTAGGGGAGGCGGTCTGAACACTGAAGCTTTCTTT. The encoded protein is CASSRGGGLNTEAFF.

The rearrangement uses TRBV11-3 and TRBJ1-1; possible D gene TRBD1, 5 bases. With 5 bases removed from V and 9 bases from J, the gap between germline ends came to 10 bases. The V gene's germline CDR1 is SGHNT and CDR2 YENEEA. The CDR3 length is 11 residues. DNA of the CDR3: TGTGCCAGCAGCAAGGGACCTCAAGCTTTCTTT. This gives the protein CASSKGPQAFF.

This sequence joins TRBV5-5 and TRBJ1-3; TRBD1 matches at 9 bases. Germline V gene lookup returns CDR1 SGHKS and CDR2 YYEKEE (reference sequence). There are 14 residues in the CDR3. V shed 4 bases, J shed 4 bases, and the junction held 3 bases outside the gene matches. The CDR3 region has the DNA TGTGCCAGCAGCACAGGGGGCGCGGGAAACACCATATATTTT. Encoded protein: CASSTGGAGNTIYF.

This clone was found once. The gene calls are TRBV7-2 and TRBJ2-7, with D possibly called TRBD1 or TRBD2 (5 bases each). Germline V lookup: CDR1 SGHTA, CDR2 FQGNSA. V lost 5 bases, J lost 0 bases, and 14 bases lay in between. CDR3 length equals 15 residues. CDR3 loop: CASSQDPGPSYEQYF. The CDR3 DNA follows: TGTGCCAGCAGCCAAGACCCGGGACCCTCCTACGAGCAGTACTTC. Full variable domain (outside the CDR3, taken from reference TRBV7-2 and TRBJ2-7): GAGVSQSPSNKVTEKGKDVELRCDPISGHTALYWYRQSLGQGLEFLIYFQGNSAPDKSGLPSDRFSAERTGGSVSTLTIQRTQQEDSAVYLCASSQDPGPSYEQYFGPGTRLTVT.

The genes are TRBV9 and TRBJ2-5, with D possibly being TRBD2 (6 bases). Germline CDR1 is SGDLS and CDR2 is YYNGEE. The CDR3 loop spans 16 amino acids. Trimming left V 0 bases short and J 1 base short, with 13 bases between. The CDR3 DNA reads TGTGCCAGCAGCGTAGCGAGGAGGGCAGTCCAAGAGACCCAGTACTTC. Translating it yields CASSVARRAVQETQYF.

The chain links TRBV7-9 to TRBJ2-7; 11 nucleotides match TRBD1. Trimming took 6 bases from V and 2 from J; bases not matched to a gene: 6. CDR1 SEHNR and CDR2 FQNEAQ come from the germline V gene (reference sequence). The CDR3 is made up of 15 amino acids. CDR3 protein: CASRRGTGGPYEQYF. The CDR3 DNA sequence: TGTGCCAGCAGGCGCGGGACAGGGGGGCCCTACGAGCAGTACTTC. Together with reference TRBV7-9 and TRBJ2-7, the CDR3 gives the full variable domain: DTGVSQNPRHKITKRGQNVTFRCDPISEHNRLYWYRQTLGQGPEFLTYFQNEAQLEKSRLLSDRFSAERPKGSFSTLEIQRTEQGDSAMYLCASRRGTGGPYEQYFGPGTRLTVT.

The J gene is TRBJ2-7, the V gene TRBV5-1, with D perhaps TRBD1 (6 bases). Germline CDR1 SGHRS, CDR2 YFSETQ. There are 16 residues in the CDR3. V lost 4 bases to trimming and J lost 0 bases, with 17 bases between them. CDR3 sequence reads: CASSGQTTGSSYEQYF. As DNA, the CDR3 is TGCGCCAGCAGCGGACAGACTACCGGCAGCTCCTACGAGCAGTACTTC. The full variable domain, its missing parts supplied by reference TRBV5-1 and TRBJ2-7, is KAGVTQTPRYLIKTRGQQVTLSCSPISGHRSVSWYQQTPGQGLQFLFEYFSETQRNKGNFPGRFSGRQFSNSRSEMNVSTLELGDSALYLCASSGQTTGSSYEQYFGPGTRLTVT.

V is TRBV11-2 and J is TRBJ2-5; 11 nucleotides align to TRBD2. The CDR3 totals 16 residues. Germline V gives CDR1 SGHAT, CDR2 FQNNGV. The V gene end was trimmed by 1 base and the J gene end by 2 bases; junction bases not matched to a gene: 3. The CDR3 reads CASSLGASGRQETQYF. CDR3 coding DNA: TGTGCCAGCAGCTTAGGTGCTAGCGGGAGGCAAGAGACCCAGTACTTC.

This CDR3 reads CASSQDYGAGYEQYF. The CDR3 DNA is TGCGCCAGCAGCCAAGATTACGGGGCCGGCTACGAGCAGTACTTC. V gene TRBV4-3 combines with J gene TRBJ2-7, with D perhaps matching TRBD1 or TRBD2 (5 bases each). Trimming took 0 bases from V and 3 from J, leaving 12 bases between them. Germline V gives CDR1 LGHNA, CDR2 YSLEER. The CDR3 sequence is 15 residues long.

V usage is TRBV29-1 and J usage is TRBJ2-5; no definite D call. Germline CDR1 and CDR2: SQVTM and ANQGSEA. Trimming cost V 5 bases and J 5 bases, with 15 bases left between them. The CDR3 consists of 13 residues. The CDR3 DNA is TGCAGCGTTACCCAGGCATCGCTGGAGACCCAGTACTTC. Translation: CSVTQASLETQYF.

The rearrangement links TRBV4-2 to TRBJ2-6; the match to TRBD2 covers 8 bases. The V gene end was trimmed by 7 bases and the J gene end by 4 bases; junction bases not matched to a gene: 9. Germline CDR1 reads LGHNA; CDR2 reads YNFKEQ. There are 16 residues in the CDR3. This CDR3 is CASTGGGPSGANVLTF. DNA of the CDR3: TGTGCCAGCACGGGCGGGGGGCCCTCAGGGGCCAACGTCCTGACTTTC.